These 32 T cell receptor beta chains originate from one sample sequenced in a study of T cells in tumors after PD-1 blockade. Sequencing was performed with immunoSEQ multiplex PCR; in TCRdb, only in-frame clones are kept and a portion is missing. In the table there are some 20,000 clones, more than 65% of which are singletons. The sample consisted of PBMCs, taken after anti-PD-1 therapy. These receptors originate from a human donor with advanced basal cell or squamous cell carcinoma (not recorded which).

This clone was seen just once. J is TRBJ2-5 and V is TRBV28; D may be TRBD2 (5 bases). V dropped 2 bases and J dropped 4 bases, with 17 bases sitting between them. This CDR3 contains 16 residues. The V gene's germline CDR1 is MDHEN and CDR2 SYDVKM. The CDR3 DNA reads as TGTGCCAGCAGTTTACCGATACTAGACCCCTCAGAGACCCAGTACTTC. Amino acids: CASSLPILDPSETQYF.

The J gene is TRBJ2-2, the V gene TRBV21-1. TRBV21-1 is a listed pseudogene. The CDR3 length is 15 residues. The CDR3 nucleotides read TGTGCCAGCAGCAAAGCGCTTTTGGACACCGGGGAGCTGTTTTTT. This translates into CASSKALLDTGELFF.

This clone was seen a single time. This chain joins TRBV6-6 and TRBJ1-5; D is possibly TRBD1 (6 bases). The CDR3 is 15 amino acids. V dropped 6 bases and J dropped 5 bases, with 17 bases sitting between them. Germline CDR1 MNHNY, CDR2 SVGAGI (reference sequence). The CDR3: CASSPGTIFDQPQHF. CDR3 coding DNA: TGTGCCAGCAGCCCCGGGACAATCTTCGATCAGCCCCAGCATTTT.

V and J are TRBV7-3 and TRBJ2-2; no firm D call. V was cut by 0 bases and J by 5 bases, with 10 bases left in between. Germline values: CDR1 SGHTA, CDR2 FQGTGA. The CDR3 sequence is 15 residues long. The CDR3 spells CASSLTGLGTGELFF. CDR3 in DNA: TGTGCCAGCAGCTTAACCGGATTGGGGACCGGGGAGCTGTTTTTT.

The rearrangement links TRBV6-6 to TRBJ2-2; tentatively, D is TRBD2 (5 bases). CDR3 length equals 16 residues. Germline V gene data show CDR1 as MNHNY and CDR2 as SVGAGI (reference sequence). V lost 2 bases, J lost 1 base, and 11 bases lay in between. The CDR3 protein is CASSYPSGKNTGELFF. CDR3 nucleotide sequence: TGTGCCAGCAGTTACCCGAGCGGAAAGAACACCGGGGAGCTGTTTTTT.

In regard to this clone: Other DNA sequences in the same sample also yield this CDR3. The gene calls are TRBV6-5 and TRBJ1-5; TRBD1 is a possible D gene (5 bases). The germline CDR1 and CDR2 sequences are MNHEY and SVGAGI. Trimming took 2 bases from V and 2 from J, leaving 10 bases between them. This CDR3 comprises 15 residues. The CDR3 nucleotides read TGTGCCAGCAGTTACGGGGGGGAGGGCAATCAGCCCCAGCATTTT. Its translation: CASSYGGEGNQPQHF.

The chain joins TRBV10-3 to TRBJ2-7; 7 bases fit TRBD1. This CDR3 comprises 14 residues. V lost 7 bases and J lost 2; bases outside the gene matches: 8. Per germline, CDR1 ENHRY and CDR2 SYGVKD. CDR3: CAITMTGKTYEQYF. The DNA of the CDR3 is TGTGCCATCACTATGACAGGGAAGACCTACGAGCAGTACTTC.

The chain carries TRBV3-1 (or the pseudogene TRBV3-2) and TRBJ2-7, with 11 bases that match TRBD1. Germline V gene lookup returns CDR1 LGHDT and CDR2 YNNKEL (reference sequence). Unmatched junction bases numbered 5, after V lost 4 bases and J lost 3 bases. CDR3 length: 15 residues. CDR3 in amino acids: CASSPGQGDLYEQYF. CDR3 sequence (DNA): TGTGCCAGCAGCCCGGGACAGGGGGATCTCTACGAGCAGTACTTC.

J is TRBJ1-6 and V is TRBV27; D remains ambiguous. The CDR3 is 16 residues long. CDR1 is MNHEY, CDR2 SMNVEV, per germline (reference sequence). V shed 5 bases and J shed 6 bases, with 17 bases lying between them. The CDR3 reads CASSMSEGGGNSPLHF. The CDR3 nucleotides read TGTGCCAGCAGTATGTCGGAGGGAGGTGGTAATTCACCCCTCCACTTT.

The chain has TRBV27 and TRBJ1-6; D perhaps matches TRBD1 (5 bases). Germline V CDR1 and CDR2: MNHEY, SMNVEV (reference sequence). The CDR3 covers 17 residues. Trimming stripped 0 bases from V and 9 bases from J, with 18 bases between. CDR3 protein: CASSLSKRPGPGSPLHF. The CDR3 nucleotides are TGTGCCAGCAGTTTATCGAAGCGGCCGGGGCCAGGTTCACCCCTCCACTTT.

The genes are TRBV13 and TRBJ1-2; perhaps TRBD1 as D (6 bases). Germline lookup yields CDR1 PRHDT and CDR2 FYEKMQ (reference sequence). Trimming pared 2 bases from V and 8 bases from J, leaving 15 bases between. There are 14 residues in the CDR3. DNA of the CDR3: TGTGCCAGCAGCTTAAAAGTGACGGGGGCAGGCTACACCTTC. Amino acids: CASSLKVTGAGYTF.

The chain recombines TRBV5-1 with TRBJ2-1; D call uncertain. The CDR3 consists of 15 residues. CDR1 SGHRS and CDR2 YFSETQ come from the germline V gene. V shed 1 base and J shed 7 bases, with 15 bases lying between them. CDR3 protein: CASSLTETKGNEQFF. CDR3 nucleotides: TGCGCCAGCAGCTTGACAGAAACTAAAGGGAATGAGCAGTTCTTC.

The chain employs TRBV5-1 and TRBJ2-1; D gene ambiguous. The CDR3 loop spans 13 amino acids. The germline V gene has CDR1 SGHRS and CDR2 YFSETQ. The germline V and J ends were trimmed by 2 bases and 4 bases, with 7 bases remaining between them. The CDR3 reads CASSLGQYNEQFF. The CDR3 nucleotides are TGCGCCAGCAGCTTAGGGCAGTACAATGAGCAGTTCTTC.

CDR3 loop: CASSSRTGVGEQYF. The CDR3 DNA is TGTGCCAGCAGCTCGAGGACAGGGGTCGGCGAGCAGTACTTC. The V and J genes are TRBV5-8 and TRBJ2-7, with TRBD1 matching 9 bases. Germline trimming cut 3 bases from V and 6 bases from J; bases unmatched to any gene: 7. The CDR3 consists of 14 residues. Per the germline V gene, CDR1 is SGHTS and CDR2 is YDEGEE.

This CDR3 reads CASSSRRGAGGELFF. As DNA, the CDR3 is TGTGCCAGCAGCTCACGCCGGGGGGCGGGCGGGGAGCTGTTTTTT. The chain carries TRBV11-3 and TRBJ2-2; D may be TRBD2 (7 bases). Germline V gene sequence: CDR1 SGHNT, CDR2 YENEEA. Trimming stripped 4 bases from V and 7 bases from J, with 16 bases between. This CDR3 spans 15 amino acids.

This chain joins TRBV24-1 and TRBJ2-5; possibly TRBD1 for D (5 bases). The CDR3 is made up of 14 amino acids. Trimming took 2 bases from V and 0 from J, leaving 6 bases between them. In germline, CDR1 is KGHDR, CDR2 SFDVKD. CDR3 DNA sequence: TGTGCCACCAGTGATTGGGGCCACCAAGAGACCCAGTACTTC. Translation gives CATSDWGHQETQYF.

CDR3 DNA: TGTGCCAGCAGCCTTGGACGGGTATTCACCTACAATGAGCAGTTCTTC. Translation: CASSLGRVFTYNEQFF. The chain has TRBV5-8 and TRBJ2-1; D not certain. Germline assignment: CDR1 SGHTS and CDR2 YDEGEE. V lost 4 bases and J 2 bases, leaving 16 bases between the germline ends. CDR3 size: 16 residues.

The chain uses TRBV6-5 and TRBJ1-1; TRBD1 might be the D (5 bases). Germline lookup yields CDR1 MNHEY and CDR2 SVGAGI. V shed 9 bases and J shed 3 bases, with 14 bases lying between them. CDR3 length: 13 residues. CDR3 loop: CASVRRADTEAFF. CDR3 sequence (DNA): TGTGCCAGTGTTCGCAGGGCCGACACTGAAGCTTTCTTT.

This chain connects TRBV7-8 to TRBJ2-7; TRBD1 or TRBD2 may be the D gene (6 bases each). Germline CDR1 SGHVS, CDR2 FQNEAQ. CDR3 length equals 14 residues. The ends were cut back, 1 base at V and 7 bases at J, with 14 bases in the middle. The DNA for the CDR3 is TGTGCCAGCAGCTTAGGGGGGGCAGGGAAGGAGCAGTACTTC. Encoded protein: CASSLGGAGKEQYF.

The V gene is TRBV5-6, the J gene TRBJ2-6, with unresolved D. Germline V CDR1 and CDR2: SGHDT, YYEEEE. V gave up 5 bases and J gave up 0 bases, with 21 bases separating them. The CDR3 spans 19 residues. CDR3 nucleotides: TGTGCCAGCAGTAGACGGTTGGTATTTCAGAGCTCTGGGGCCAACGTCCTGACTTTC. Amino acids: CASSRRLVFQSSGANVLTF. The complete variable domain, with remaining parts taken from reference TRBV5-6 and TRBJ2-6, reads DAGVTQSPTHLIKTRGQQVTLRCSPKSGHDTVSWYQQALGQGPQFIFQYYEEEERQRGNFPDRFSGHQFPNYSSELNVNALLLGDSALYLCASSRRLVFQSSGANVLTFGAGSRLTVL.

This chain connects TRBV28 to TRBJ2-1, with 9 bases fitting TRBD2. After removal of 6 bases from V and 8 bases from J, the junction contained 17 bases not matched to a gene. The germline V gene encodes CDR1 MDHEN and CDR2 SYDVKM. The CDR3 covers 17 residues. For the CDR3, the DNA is TGTGCCAGCAGCCCCTCCCCCCCTAGGACTAGCGACGATGAGCAGTTCTTC. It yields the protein CASSPSPPRTSDDEQFF.

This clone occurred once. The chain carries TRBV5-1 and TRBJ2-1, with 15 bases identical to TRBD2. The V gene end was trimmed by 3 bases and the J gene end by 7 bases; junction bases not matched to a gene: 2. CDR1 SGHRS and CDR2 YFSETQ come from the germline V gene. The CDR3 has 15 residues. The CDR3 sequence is CASSWGTSGRNEQFF. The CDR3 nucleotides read TGCGCCAGCAGCTGGGGGACTAGCGGGAGGAATGAGCAGTTCTTC.

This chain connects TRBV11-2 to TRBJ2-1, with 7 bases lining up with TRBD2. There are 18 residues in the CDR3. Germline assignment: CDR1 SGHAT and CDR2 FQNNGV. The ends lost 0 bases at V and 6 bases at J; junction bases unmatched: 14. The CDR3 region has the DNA TGTGCCAGCAGCTTAGATCTGCGCCTAGCGGATGTCCGCAATGAGCAGTTCTTC. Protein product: CASSLDLRLADVRNEQFF.

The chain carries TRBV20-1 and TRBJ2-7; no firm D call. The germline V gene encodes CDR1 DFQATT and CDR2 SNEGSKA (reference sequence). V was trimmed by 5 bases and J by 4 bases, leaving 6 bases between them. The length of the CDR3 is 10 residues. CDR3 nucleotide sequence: TGCAGTGCTTCCCTATACGAGCAGTACTTC. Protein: CSASLYEQYF.

CDR3 sequence: CASSRGGLAGDNEQFF. CDR3 bases: TGTGCCAGCAGCCGAGGAGGACTAGCGGGGGACAATGAGCAGTTCTTC. The chain recombines TRBV3-1 (or the pseudogene TRBV3-2) with TRBJ2-1; 13 bases line up with TRBD2. CDR1 LGHDT and CDR2 YNNKEL come from the germline V gene (reference sequence). The J segment lost 5 bases and the V segment lost 4 bases, leaving 5 bases of the junction unmatched. The CDR3 consists of 16 residues.

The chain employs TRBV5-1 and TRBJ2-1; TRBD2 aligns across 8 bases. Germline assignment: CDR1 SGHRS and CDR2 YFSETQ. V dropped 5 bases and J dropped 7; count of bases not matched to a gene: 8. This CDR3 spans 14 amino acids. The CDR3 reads CASSEAGGLNEQFF. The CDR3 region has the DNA TGCGCCAGCAGTGAGGCGGGAGGTTTGAATGAGCAGTTCTTC.

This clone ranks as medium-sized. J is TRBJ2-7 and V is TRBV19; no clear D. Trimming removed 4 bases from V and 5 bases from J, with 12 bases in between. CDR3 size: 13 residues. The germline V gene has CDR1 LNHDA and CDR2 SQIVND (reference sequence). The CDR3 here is CASSRRDSHEQYF. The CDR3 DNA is TGTGCCAGTAGTAGAAGGGATTCCCACGAGCAGTACTTC.

The CDR3 region is CASGLAGSSYNEQFF. The CDR3 nucleotides are TGTGCCAGCGGCCTCGCTGGGAGCTCCTACAATGAGCAGTTCTTC. The genes are TRBV28 and TRBJ2-1; tentative D call: TRBD2 (5 bases). Germline CDR1 is MDHEN and CDR2 is SYDVKM. The germline V and J ends were trimmed by 8 bases and 0 bases, with 14 bases remaining between them. The CDR3 length is 15 residues. The full variable domain, its missing parts supplied by reference TRBV28 and TRBJ2-1, is DVKVTQSSRYLVKRTGEKVFLECVQDMDHENMFWYRQDPGLGLRLIYFSYDVKMKEKGDIPEGYSVSREKKERFSLILESASTNQTSMYLCASGLAGSSYNEQFFGPGTRLTVL.

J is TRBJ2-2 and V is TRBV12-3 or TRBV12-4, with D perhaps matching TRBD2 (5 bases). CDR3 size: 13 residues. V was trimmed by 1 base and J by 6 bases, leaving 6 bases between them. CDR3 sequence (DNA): TGTGCCAGCAGTTTAGTTAGCGCCGGGGAGCTGTTTTTT. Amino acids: CASSLVSAGELFF.

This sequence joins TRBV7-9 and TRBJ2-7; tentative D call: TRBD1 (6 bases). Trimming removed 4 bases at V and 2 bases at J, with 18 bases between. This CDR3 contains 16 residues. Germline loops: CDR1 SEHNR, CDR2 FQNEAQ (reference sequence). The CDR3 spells CASSSLAGTSPYEQYF. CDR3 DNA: TGTGCCAGCAGCTCCCTGGCCGGGACATCCCCCTACGAGCAGTACTTC.

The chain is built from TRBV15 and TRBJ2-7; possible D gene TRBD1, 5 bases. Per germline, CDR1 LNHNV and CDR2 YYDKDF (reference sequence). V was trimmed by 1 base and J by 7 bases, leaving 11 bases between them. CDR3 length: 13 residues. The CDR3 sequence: CATSRVTAWEQYF. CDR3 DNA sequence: TGTGCCACCAGCAGAGTGACAGCTTGGGAGCAGTACTTC.

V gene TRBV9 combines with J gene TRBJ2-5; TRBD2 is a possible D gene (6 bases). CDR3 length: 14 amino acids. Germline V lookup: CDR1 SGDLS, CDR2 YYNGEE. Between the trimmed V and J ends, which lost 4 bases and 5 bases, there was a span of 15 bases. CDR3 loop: CASSSNSGRETQYF. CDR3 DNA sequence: TGTGCCAGCAGCTCCAATAGCGGCAGGGAGACCCAGTACTTC.